The 18 T cell receptor beta chains reported below all come from one sample, sequenced in a study of T-cell memory formation after mild COVID-19. TCRdb reprocessed the 5' RACE reads with MiXCR, giving one entry per CDR3 protein. The sample carries approximately 580,000 distinct CDR3 sequences, roughly 21% recorded once. Sequenced material: PBMCs or a T cell subset sorted from them (not recorded which). Every receptor here comes from an adult woman who had mild COVID-19 (a few samples of this study predate the infection). Cell type and time point are not known.

In nucleotides, the CDR3 is TGTGCCAGCAGTCCCCGGGGGGTGCGGGCGGGCTATGGCTACACCTTC. Translating gives CASSPRGVRAGYGYTF. The chain carries TRBV12-3 or TRBV12-4 and TRBJ1-2; perhaps TRBD1 as D (5 bases). CDR3 length equals 16 residues. Trimming removed 5 bases from V and 4 bases from J, with 20 bases in between.

V is TRBV25-1 and J is TRBJ1-2, with D tentatively TRBD1 (5 bases). Deletions cut 7 bases from V and 0 bases from J, with 9 bases between. The CDR3 extends over 13 amino acids. Per the germline V gene, CDR1 is MGHDK and CDR2 is SYGVNS. In DNA, the CDR3 is TGTGCCAGCACGGGGCTTTCTAACTATGGCTACACCTTC. Its translation: CASTGLSNYGYTF.

The rearrangement links TRBV11-3 to TRBJ1-1; possibly TRBD1 for D (5 bases). CDR1 is SGHNT and CDR2 is YENEEA in the germline V gene. The V gene lost 5 bases and the J gene lost 4 bases, with 17 bases spanning the gap. The CDR3 extends over 15 amino acids. The CDR3 sequence is CASSHFRVQITEAFF. The DNA for the CDR3 is TGTGCCAGCAGCCACTTCAGGGTACAGATCACTGAAGCTTTCTTT.

CDR3 coding DNA: TGTGCCAGCAGCTTCCCAACAGGGGGCAGAGAGACCCAGTACTTC. Protein: CASSFPTGGRETQYF. The chain couples TRBV5-4 to TRBJ2-5; 9 bases line up with TRBD1. The CDR3 length is 15 residues. V shed 2 bases and J 4 bases; nucleotides not matched to a gene: 6. CDR1 is SGHNT and CDR2 is YYREEE in the germline V gene (reference sequence).

The chain carries TRBV7-9 and TRBJ2-7; D remains unclear. CDR1 and CDR2 (germline): SEHNR, FQNEAQ (reference sequence). This CDR3 is built from 13 residues. The V gene lost 6 bases and the J gene lost 3 bases, with 12 bases spanning the gap. CDR3 region: CASSPHGVYEQYF. The DNA for the CDR3 is TGTGCCAGCAGTCCCCATGGGGTCTACGAGCAGTACTTC.

The V and J genes are TRBV7-6 and TRBJ2-3; 8 bases agree with TRBD1. V gave up 5 bases and J gave up 6 bases; unmatched junction bases: 16. The CDR3 runs to 17 residues. In germline, CDR1 is SGHVS, CDR2 FNYEAQ. The CDR3 region has the DNA TGTGCCAGCAGCACTTTGACGGACAGGGTGGTATTGGATACGCAGTATTTT. It translates to CASSTLTDRVVLDTQYF.

Only a few counts were recorded for this clonotype. The J gene is TRBJ2-3, the V gene TRBV5-1; 11 positions agree with TRBD2. V lost 3 bases to trimming and J lost 6 bases; unmatched junction nucleotides: 12. Germline-derived CDR1 and CDR2 are SGHRS and YFSETQ. The CDR3 spans 17 residues. The CDR3 nucleotides read TGCGCCAGCAGCTCTAACGTAGCGGGAGGGCCAGCGGATACGCAGTATTTT. Protein product: CASSSNVAGGPADTQYF.

The sample holds a few counts of this clonotype. This chain joins TRBV5-1 and TRBJ2-1; D gene unclear. CDR1 and CDR2 from the germline V gene are SGHRS and YFSETQ. The CDR3 length is 13 residues. Deletions cut 6 bases from V and 8 bases from J, with 15 bases between. The CDR3 DNA is TGCGCCAGCATGAAACCAAGTAGCCATGAGCAGTTCTTC. Translating gives CASMKPSSHEQFF.

The chain recombines TRBV7-3 with TRBJ2-3, with a tentative D call TRBD1 (7 bases). Trimming pared 5 bases from V and 2 bases from J, leaving 11 bases between. The CDR3 is 14 residues long. The germline CDR1 and CDR2 sequences are SGHTA and FQGTGA. CDR3 sequence (DNA): TGTGCCAGCAGCGCGGGACAGTCCACAGATACGCAGTATTTT. It yields the protein CASSAGQSTDTQYF.

This clonotype was observed a few times. The chain combines TRBV7-8 with TRBJ2-2; the match to TRBD1 covers 9 bases. Germline-derived CDR1 and CDR2 are SGHVS and FQNEAQ. This CDR3 spans 15 amino acids. Trimming took 6 bases from V and 1 from J; bases not matched to a gene: 3. CDR3 in amino acids: CASRGQGRNTGELFF. The CDR3 nucleotides are TGTGCCAGCAGGGGACAGGGAAGGAACACCGGGGAGCTGTTTTTT. Variable domain in full (rest from reference TRBV7-8 and TRBJ2-2): GAGVSQSPRYKVAKRGQDVALRCDPISGHVSLFWYQQALGQGPEFLTYFQNEAQLDKSGLPSDRFFAERPEGSVSTLKIQRTQQEDSAVYLCASRGQGRNTGELFFGEGSRLTVL.

Many counts were recorded for this clonotype. The rearrangement joins TRBV15 to TRBJ2-6, with D perhaps matching TRBD1 (5 bases). The CDR3 totals 16 residues. CDR1 LNHNV and CDR2 YYDKDF come from the germline V gene (reference sequence). The V end was cut by 4 bases, the J end by 0 bases, with 10 bases between. The CDR3 DNA sequence: TGTGCCACCAGCACCCCCAGGGTCTCTGGGGCCAACGTCCTGACTTTC. Translating gives CATSTPRVSGANVLTF.

This clonotype was seen only a few times. V and J are TRBV7-9 and TRBJ2-5; the D is unclear. V was cut by 6 bases and J by 6 bases, with 17 bases left in between. CDR1 SEHNR and CDR2 FQNEAQ come from the germline V gene (reference sequence). The CDR3 spans 14 residues. CDR3 protein: CASSSPMGWQTQYF. The CDR3 nucleotides are TGTGCCAGCAGTTCCCCTATGGGGTGGCAGACCCAGTACTTC. The whole variable domain, filled in from reference TRBV7-9 and TRBJ2-5, reads DTGVSQNPRHKITKRGQNVTFRCDPISEHNRLYWYRQTLGQGPEFLTYFQNEAQLEKSRLLSDRFSAERPKGSFSTLEIQRTEQGDSAMYLCASSSPMGWQTQYFGPGTRLLVL.

This chain uses TRBV24-1 with TRBJ2-7, with no clear D. The CDR3 sequence is 15 residues long. V was pared by 3 bases and J by 0 bases, with 11 bases between. Germline CDR1 and CDR2: KGHDR and SFDVKD. The CDR3 spells CATSDGALGSYEQYF. The CDR3 nucleotides read TGTGCCACCAGTGATGGAGCCTTAGGCTCCTACGAGCAGTACTTC.

This clonotype was observed a few times. The chain employs TRBV7-9 and TRBJ2-1; 9 bases are shared with TRBD2. The CDR3 contains 16 residues. Per germline, CDR1 SEHNR and CDR2 FQNEAQ (reference sequence). With 2 bases clipped from V and 2 bases from J, the junction kept 4 bases outside the gene matches. The CDR3 protein is CASSLLAGLTYNEQFF. The CDR3 coding sequence is TGTGCCAGCAGCTTACTAGCGGGGTTAACCTACAATGAGCAGTTCTTC.

The chain couples TRBV20-1 to TRBJ1-1; maybe TRBD1 (6 bases). The CDR3 length is 11 residues. CDR1 and CDR2 (germline): DFQATT, SNEGSKA (reference sequence). V was clipped by 3 bases and J by 9 bases, with 11 bases between them. The CDR3 sequence is CSASWGAKAFF. The CDR3 nucleotides are TGCAGTGCTAGTTGGGGGGCAAAAGCTTTCTTT.

V is TRBV6-2 or TRBV6-3 and J is TRBJ2-2; the D gene is possibly TRBD1 (6 bases). Germline V gene data show CDR1 as MNHEY and CDR2 as SVGEGT. The V end was cut by 2 bases, the J end by 3 bases, with 10 bases between. The CDR3 has 15 residues. CDR3 sequence reads: CASSYGQLYTGELFF. The CDR3 DNA reads as TGTGCCAGCAGTTACGGACAGTTATACACCGGGGAGCTGTTTTTT.

The V and J genes are TRBV25-1 and TRBJ2-4; D unclear. Germline V gene data show CDR1 as MGHDK and CDR2 as SYGVNS. The CDR3 is 12 residues long. Trimming stripped 9 bases from V and 9 bases from J, with 15 bases between. Here the CDR3 reads CASSSRVSIQYF. DNA for the CDR3: TGTGCCAGTTCCTCTAGGGTTAGCATTCAGTACTTC.

This rearrangement joins TRBV2 to TRBJ2-7, with D possibly matching TRBD2 (5 bases). Trimming took off 7 bases at V and 1 base at J, with 14 bases between the two ends. Germline V gene data show CDR1 as SNHLY and CDR2 as FYNNEI. The length of the CDR3 is 14 residues. The CDR3 region has the DNA TGTGCCAGCACCCCAGGTGGAGGTTCCTACGAGCAGTACTTC. Translation: CASTPGGGSYEQYF.